The rows below give T cell receptor beta chains drawn from one sample of a study of shared clonotypes between healthy human individuals. Libraries were prepared by immunoSEQ multiplex PCR; TCRdb keeps only in-frame clonotypes and omits some of them. The sample records millions of clones, more than 80% being singletons. Sequencing used naive CD4+ T cells sorted from blood. The source is a man between 18 and 29 years old in good health. The CDR3 runs from the conserved cysteine through the conserved F or W. Each record gives: J gene, V gene, clone size, D gene, CDR3 DNA, CDR3 protein. D genes are given only for firm matches. Part of the rows lack a size; the others show once, few, many or a class for expanded clones.

TRBJ1-4 | TRBV5-1 | NA | NA | TGCGCCAGCAGGGCCGGGCCGACCAATGAAAAACTGTTTTTT | CASRAGPTNEKLFF
TRBJ1-5 | TRBV19 | few | TRBD1 | TGTGCCAGTAGTACATATCTCGGACAGGGTCAGCCCCAGCATTTT | CASSTYLGQGQPQHF
TRBJ2-7 | TRBV7-6 | NA | TRBD1 | TGTGCCAGCAGCTTTGGGACAGGTTCCTACGAGCAGTACTTC | CASSFGTGSYEQYF
TRBJ1-6 | TRBV28 | NA | NA | TGTGCCAGCAGTACTAGGAGAAATTCACCCCTCCACTTT | CASSTRRNSPLHF
TRBJ2-7 | TRBV11-2 | NA | TRBD1 | TGTGCCAGCCGCGGGACAGGGGCCTACGAGCAGTACTTC | CASRGTGAYEQYF
TRBJ1-5 | TRBV6-1 | NA | TRBD1 | TGTGCCAGCAGTGATCGGGGACAGGGAGGATATCAGCCCCAGCATTTT | CASSDRGQGGYQPQHF
TRBJ2-5 | TRBV2 | NA | TRBD2 | TGTGCCAGCAGGACTAGCGTTAAAGAGACCCAGTACTTC | CASRTSVKETQYF
TRBJ1-3 | TRBV5-1 | NA | NA | TGCGCCAGCAGCTTGAATGTACAGGGACACTCTGGAAACACCATATATTTT | CASSLNVQGHSGNTIYF
TRBJ2-7 | TRBV7-2 | NA | TRBD2 | TGTGCCAGCAGCCCCAGCTCGACCGGGGGGAGCTCCTACGAGCAGTACTTC | CASSPSSTGGSSYEQYF
TRBJ1-3 | TRBV6-1 | NA | NA | TGTGCCAGCAGTGAAGTGGGGAGAGGGGCTGGAAACACCATATATTTT | CASSEVGRGAGNTIYF
TRBJ1-6 | TRBV11-3 | NA | NA | TGTGCCAGCAGCTTAGATGGTAGAGGGAATTCACCCCTCCACTTT | CASSLDGRGNSPLHF
TRBJ2-7 | TRBV18 | NA | NA | TGTGCCAGCTCACCACTTTTCCAGCCGCGATCCTACGAGCAGTACTTC | CASSPLFQPRSYEQYF
TRBJ2-3 | TRBV4-3 | NA | NA | TGCGCCAGCAGCCAAGGGCAGGCAGGGGGCACAGATACGCAGTATTTT | CASSQGQAGGTDTQYF
TRBJ2-1 | TRBV2 | NA | NA | TGTGCCAGCAGTCGGCTAGAAGGGCAGTTCTTC | CASSRLEGQFF
TRBJ2-2 | TRBV5-1 | NA | TRBD1 | TGCGCCAGCAAAAGGGGGCAGCCGAACACCGGGGAGCTGTTTTTT | CASKRGQPNTGELFF
TRBJ2-7 | TRBV6-6 | NA | NA | TGTGCCAGCCGCCTTAGCTGGGGGGCCTACGAGCAGTACTTC | CASRLSWGAYEQYF
TRBJ1-1 | TRBV18 | NA | TRBD1 | TGTGCCAGCTCACCAGGACAGGTGACTGAAGCTTTCTTT | CASSPGQVTEAFF
TRBJ1-1 | TRBV29-1 | NA | NA | TGCAGCGTGGCCCTTGGGACGAACACTGAAGCTTTCTTT | CSVALGTNTEAFF
TRBJ2-3 | TRBV6-6 | NA | TRBD2 | TGTGCCAGCAGGACTGGGACTAGTGGAAACACAGATACGCAGTATTTT | CASRTGTSGNTDTQYF
TRBJ1-5 | TRBV7-9 | few | NA | TGTGCCAGCAGCTTATCGGGGGTCGGGCAGCCCCAGCATTTT | CASSLSGVGQPQHF
TRBJ1-1 | TRBV30 | NA | NA | TGTGCCTGGAGTATAGGTGGTGGCACTGAAGCTTTCTTT | CAWSIGGGTEAFF
TRBJ2-1 | TRBV18 | NA | NA | TGTGCCAGCTCGCCGCCTAGCATCCCGCACAATGAGCAGTTCTTC | CASSPPSIPHNEQFF
TRBJ2-2 | TRBV10-3 | NA | NA | TGTGCCATCAAAGCAGGGGCGAACACCGGGGAGCTGTTTTTT | CAIKAGANTGELFF
TRBJ2-7 | TRBV4-1 | NA | TRBD2 | TGCGCCAGCAGCCCCTACGACTTTGCGGGAGTCCTCCCCTCCTACGAGCAGTACTTC | CASSPYDFAGVLPSYEQYF
TRBJ2-3 | TRBV6-4 | NA | TRBD2 | TGTGCCAGCAGTGCCCTAGCGGGAGCGGCAGATACGCAGTATTTT | CASSALAGAADTQYF
TRBJ2-3 | TRBV6-5 | NA | NA | TGTGCCAGCAGTAAGAGGGATACGCAGTATTTT | CASSKRDTQYF
TRBJ1-2 | TRBV4-1 | few | TRBD1 | TGCGCCAGCAGCCAGGGGACAGGGGGCGTCTATGGCTACACCTTC | CASSQGTGGVYGYTF
TRBJ2-1 | TRBV2 | NA | NA | TGTGCCAGCAGAGAAGATCCATCCCCCGACGACAATGAGCAGTTCTTC | CASREDPSPDDNEQFF
TRBJ2-3 | TRBV19 | NA | NA | TGTGCCAGTAGTATAGATTTTGGGGGTGGCAACACAGATACGCAGTATTTT | CASSIDFGGGNTDTQYF